The rows below give T cell receptor beta chains drawn from one sample of a study of blood T cell repertoires in COVID-19. The repertoire was sequenced with immunoSEQ multiplex PCR; TCRdb's copy has only in-frame clones and lacks some. Of 180,000 or so clones in the sample, approximately 80% were seen once. Sequencing used PBMCs or T cells enriched from blood (not recorded which). These receptors were taken from a woman aged 60-75 years who had recovered from COVID-19. CDR3s include the opening cysteine and the closing phenylalanine or tryptophan. Fields, in order: V gene, J gene, CDR3 protein.

v_call: TRBV6-5
j_call: TRBJ1-1
cdr3_aa: CASSYGSAVNTEAFF

v_call: TRBV11-2
j_call: TRBJ2-7
cdr3_aa: CASSPRQGGNHNEQYF

v_call: TRBV12-5
j_call: TRBJ1-6
cdr3_aa: CASGQGANLLHF

v_call: TRBV19
j_call: TRBJ1-1
cdr3_aa: CASSHRDRAIEAFF

v_call: TRBV11-3
j_call: TRBJ1-1
cdr3_aa: CASSLGKKTGTGPPAFF

v_call: TRBV5-1
j_call: TRBJ1-2
cdr3_aa: CASSLANQGAFGYTF

v_call: TRBV9
j_call: TRBJ1-3
cdr3_aa: CASSAGGGSGNTIYF

v_call: TRBV21-1
j_call: TRBJ2-5
cdr3_aa: CAGRGRQTFGASGETQYF

v_call: TRBV5-1
j_call: TRBJ2-7
cdr3_aa: CASSGQGAGEQYF

v_call: TRBV7-5
j_call: TRBJ2-3
cdr3_aa: CVRSPSRGQPSTDTQYF

v_call: TRBV11-2
j_call: TRBJ1-6
cdr3_aa: CASSLPAGAFNSPLHF

v_call: TRBV5-1
j_call: TRBJ1-2
cdr3_aa: CASSLDGISGSYTF

v_call: TRBV2
j_call: TRBJ2-7
cdr3_aa: CASSLLQGYEQYF

v_call: TRBV29-1
j_call: TRBJ2-7
cdr3_aa: CSVVAGGLEQYF

v_call: TRBV28
j_call: TRBJ2-3
cdr3_aa: CASSLVEAAHVTDTQYF

v_call: TRBV7-9
j_call: TRBJ1-1
cdr3_aa: CASSLARVRGTEAFF

v_call: TRBV28
j_call: TRBJ1-4
cdr3_aa: CASSSLRAGATNEKLFF

v_call: TRBV4-2
j_call: TRBJ1-2
cdr3_aa: CASSQGVGQGGGGYTF

v_call: TRBV5-1
j_call: TRBJ1-1
cdr3_aa: CASSLRPTGGLVRTEAFF

v_call: TRBV5-8
j_call: TRBJ2-1
cdr3_aa: CASSLGQYENEQFF

v_call: TRBV11-2
j_call: TRBJ1-1
cdr3_aa: CASSWAGGVTEAFF

v_call: TRBV5-1
j_call: TRBJ2-2
cdr3_aa: CASSLAGTSGGRAGELFF

v_call: TRBV2
j_call: TRBJ2-3
cdr3_aa: CASSPQGDYGDTQYF

v_call: TRBV10-1
j_call: TRBJ2-3
cdr3_aa: CASSETQTTDTQYF

v_call: TRBV5-1
j_call: TRBJ2-5
cdr3_aa: CASRPGLAGQETQYF

v_call: TRBV28
j_call: TRBJ2-1
cdr3_aa: CAGGNNEQFF

v_call: TRBV12-1
j_call: TRBJ1-6
cdr3_aa: CASRRTRASPLHF

v_call: TRBV5-1
j_call: TRBJ2-2
cdr3_aa: CASSLQNTGELFF

v_call: TRBV18
j_call: TRBJ1-2
cdr3_aa: CASSPTEGYGYTF

v_call: TRBV3-1/TRBV3-2
j_call: TRBJ1-1
cdr3_aa: CASSQDPTTGLGEAFF

v_call: TRBV2
j_call: TRBJ1-5
cdr3_aa: CASSEGQGAQPQHF

v_call: TRBV15
j_call: TRBJ2-1
cdr3_aa: CATRPLGGDREQFF

v_call: TRBV5-1
j_call: TRBJ1-1
cdr3_aa: CASSLSTGYEAFF

v_call: TRBV28
j_call: TRBJ1-2
cdr3_aa: CASSAPGTGGYGYTF

v_call: TRBV13
j_call: TRBJ2-7
cdr3_aa: CASSNGLAGGSEQYF

v_call: TRBV7-9
j_call: TRBJ1-4
cdr3_aa: CASSFGTGATNEKLFF

v_call: TRBV3-1/TRBV3-2
j_call: TRBJ1-1
cdr3_aa: CASSQTANTEAFF

v_call: TRBV2
j_call: TRBJ2-3
cdr3_aa: CASSDSGTDTQYF

v_call: TRBV19
j_call: TRBJ1-1
cdr3_aa: CASSIQGRGSTEAFF

v_call: TRBV4-1
j_call: TRBJ2-5
cdr3_aa: CASSQDRMGGTQYF

v_call: TRBV5-8
j_call: TRBJ2-5
cdr3_aa: CASSPGRLSQETQYF

v_call: TRBV6-5
j_call: TRBJ1-3
cdr3_aa: CASSWTGGAGGNTIYF

v_call: TRBV5-1
j_call: TRBJ1-1
cdr3_aa: CASSAGQGGTEAFF

v_call: TRBV5-1
j_call: TRBJ1-4
cdr3_aa: CASSLNLGGSLNEKLFF

v_call: TRBV27
j_call: TRBJ2-7
cdr3_aa: CASSSLGRGGYEQYF

v_call: TRBV3-1/TRBV3-2
j_call: TRBJ2-2
cdr3_aa: CASSQRGETGELFF

v_call: TRBV30
j_call: TRBJ1-2
cdr3_aa: CAWRAVGSYGYTF

v_call: TRBV27
j_call: TRBJ2-1
cdr3_aa: CASGNRDRGFNEQFF

v_call: TRBV11-2
j_call: TRBJ2-7
cdr3_aa: CASSLERVHEQYF

v_call: TRBV29-1
j_call: TRBJ1-5
cdr3_aa: CSVGGTDNQPQHF

v_call: TRBV2
j_call: TRBJ1-5
cdr3_aa: CASSEGGIQPQHF

v_call: TRBV30
j_call: TRBJ2-7
cdr3_aa: CAWSAPGTSGLKEYF

v_call: TRBV6-5
j_call: TRBJ1-6
cdr3_aa: CASMRGGVGSPLHF

v_call: TRBV18
j_call: TRBJ2-1
cdr3_aa: CASSLPAGTGKHNEQFF

v_call: TRBV30
j_call: TRBJ1-4
cdr3_aa: CAWCQRSMTNEKLFF

v_call: TRBV30
j_call: TRBJ2-2
cdr3_aa: CAWSVRFGSVPGELFF

v_call: TRBV5-1
j_call: TRBJ1-2
cdr3_aa: CASSLGTESSYTF

v_call: TRBV5-4
j_call: TRBJ1-3
cdr3_aa: CASSLGPGQGENTIYF